Presented here are 5 T cell receptor beta chains from one specimen sequenced in a study of CD8+CD57+ T cells in acquired aplastic anemia. Genomic DNA served as template for TCR beta VDJ and CDR3 profiling. TCRdb fed the reads into MiXCR, producing one record per CDR3 protein. This table has about 110,000 distinct CDR3 sequences, around 50% appearing once. Source material: sorted CD4+, CD8+, or CD8+CD57+ T cells (not recorded which) from PBMCs. Receptors were obtained from a human donor in good health, serving as a control.

V gene TRBV7-2 combines with J gene TRBJ1-5, with a weak D call TRBD1 (6 bases). The V end was cut by 4 bases, the J end by 7 bases, with 11 bases between. This CDR3 comprises 13 residues. Germline V gives CDR1 SGHTA, CDR2 FQGNSA. As DNA, the CDR3 is TGTGCCAGCAGCTCCTACAGGGACCAGCCCCAGCATTTT. Amino acids: CASSSYRDQPQHF.

As regards this clonotype: A read error is possible here, since a much larger clone lies one base away. This chain connects TRBV6-5 to TRBJ2-5; 12 positions agree with TRBD2. Per germline, CDR1 MNHEY and CDR2 SVGAGI. The CDR3 runs to 15 residues. CDR3 sequence reads: CASSYLAGGTETQHF. CDR3 bases: TGTGCCAGCAGTTACCTAGCGGGGGGGACAGAGACCCAGCACTTC.

The chain employs TRBV29-1 and TRBJ2-1; the D is unclear. With 3 bases removed from V and 5 bases from J, the gap between germline ends came to 2 bases. The CDR3 is 10 residues long. Looked up from germline, CDR1 is SQVTM and CDR2 is ANQGSEA. For the CDR3, the DNA is TGCAGCGTTGATGACAATGAGCAGTTCTTC. It is translated as CSVDDNEQFF.

This clonotype has just a few counts. V and J are TRBV10-3 and TRBJ1-5, with 10 bases that match TRBD1. The CDR3 has 14 residues. With V trimmed by 10 bases and J by 5 bases, 8 bases remained unmatched. Germline V CDR1 and CDR2: ENHRY, SYGVKD. CDR3 residues: CATSLGTGDQPQHF. The CDR3 nucleotides are TGTGCCACGTCCCTCGGGACAGGGGATCAGCCCCAGCATTTT.

This clonotype occurred many times. V is TRBV5-1 and J is TRBJ2-3; 9 nucleotides line up with TRBD1. J lost 6 bases, V lost 4 bases, and 9 bases had no gene match. Germline V lookup: CDR1 SGHRS, CDR2 YFSETQ. CDR3 length equals 15 residues. The DNA for the CDR3 is TGCGCCAGCAGCCTGGGACAGGGCAACTCCGATACGCAGTATTTT. The encoded protein is CASSLGQGNSDTQYF. The full variable domain, in which reference TRBV5-1 and TRBJ2-3 provide the parts outside the CDR3, is KAGVTQTPRYLIKTRGQQVTLSCSPISGHRSVSWYQQTPGQGLQFLFEYFSETQRNKGNFPGRFSGRQFSNSRSEMNVSTLELGDSALYLCASSLGQGNSDTQYFGPGTRLTVL.